Following are 8 T cell receptor beta chains from one sample sequenced in a study of Ad26.COV2.S vaccination and SARS-CoV-2 variants. Treatment meaning: 19 received Ad26.COV2.S at low or high dose, single or two shots; about 5 received placebo; per-sample allocation not given. Specimen acquisition occurred on day 63 following the initial vaccine or placebo injection. Clones were read by immunoSEQ multiplex PCR, and TCRdb kept only the in-frame ones, dropping some. The top ten clones hold over 1.5% of a sample with 360,000 or so clones, around 89% of them seen once. Sequencing used peripheral blood, obtained in a trial of Ad26.COV2.S vaccine versus placebo. The receptors stem from a person aged 18-65 years who received the Ad26.COV2.S COVID-19 vaccine or a placebo.

The CDR3 nucleotides are TGTGCCAGCAGTGAGGACAGGGACCCCTCCTACAATGAGCAGTTCTTC. This sequence encodes CASSEDRDPSYNEQFF. The chain carries TRBV6-1 and TRBJ2-1, with 8 bases matching TRBD1. Germline CDR1 and CDR2: MNHNS and SASEGT. J gave up 0 bases and V 3 bases, and 4 bases lay outside the gene matches. This CDR3 region has 16 residues.

This clone was detected only once. The CDR3 DNA follows: TGTGCCAGCAGCCAAGATCACACTAGCGGGAGTTCCCGCCAAGAGACCCAGTACTTC. This gives the protein CASSQDHTSGSSRQETQYF. The chain combines TRBV4-2 with TRBJ2-5; TRBD2 aligns across 11 bases. The CDR3 spans 19 residues. V trimming: 0 bases; J trimming: 1 base; junction bases outside the gene matches: 10. Germline loops: CDR1 LGHNA, CDR2 YNFKEQ.

This chain connects TRBV24-1 to TRBJ1-1; D possibly corresponds to TRBD1 (5 bases). The V end was cut by 6 bases, the J end by 4 bases, with 11 bases between. Germline CDR1 is KGHDR and CDR2 is SFDVKD. This CDR3 is 13 amino acids long. The CDR3 DNA sequence: TGTGCCACCAGTCTCTCAGGGACCACTGAAGCTTTCTTT. Amino acids: CATSLSGTTEAFF.

The chain combines TRBV7-2 with TRBJ2-1; TRBD2 matches at 10 bases. The ends lost 8 bases at V and 2 bases at J; junction bases unmatched: 9. Looked up from germline, CDR1 is SGHTA and CDR2 is FQGNSA. CDR3 length: 16 amino acids. This chain's CDR3 is CASLRRGTSAYNEQFF. Written as DNA, the CDR3 is TGTGCCAGCTTGCGCCGGGGGACTAGCGCCTACAATGAGCAGTTCTTC.

Regarding this clone: This sample also contains other DNA sequences that code for the same CDR3. The chain couples TRBV29-1 to TRBJ1-1, with unresolved D. This CDR3 contains 13 residues. Trimming shortened V by 2 bases and J by 1 base, and 8 bases separated the two germline ends. Germline CDR1 is SQVTM and CDR2 is ANQGSEA. As DNA, the CDR3 is TGCAGCGTTGAAATAACGGCGAACACTGAAGCTTTCTTT. The encoded protein is CSVEITANTEAFF.

About this clone: The same CDR3 arises from other DNA sequences in this sample as well. The genes are TRBV12-3 or TRBV12-4 and TRBJ2-3; no definite D call. V was shortened by 8 bases and J by 0 bases, with 3 bases between the two germline ends. The CDR3 consists of 11 residues. This chain's CDR3 is CASSSTDTQYF. The CDR3 bases are TGTGCCAGCTCTAGCACAGATACGCAGTATTTT.

The chain links TRBV5-1 to TRBJ1-2, with D unclear. CDR3 length: 12 residues. Trimming removed 5 bases at V and 13 bases at J, with 18 bases between. CDR1 is SGHRS and CDR2 is YFSETQ in the germline V gene. CDR3 in DNA: TGCGCCAGCAGTCCCGCCACCCCGCGGCTCACCTTC. It codes for CASSPATPRLTF.

The chain is built from TRBV28 and TRBJ1-4; D is ambiguous. The ends were cut back, 5 bases at V and 6 bases at J, with 10 bases in the middle. Germline V gene lookup returns CDR1 MDHEN and CDR2 SYDVKM. There are 13 residues in the CDR3. CDR3 bases: TGTGCCAGCAGTCTAGGACGGGATGAAAAACTGTTTTTT. This gives the protein CASSLGRDEKLFF.